These 19 T cell receptor beta chains originate from one sample sequenced in a study of T cell repertoires in cytomegalovirus infection. Each CDR3 protein is one row after TCRdb ran MiXCR on the reads. The profile covers fewer than 550,000 distinct CDR3 sequences, with around 11% appearing a single time and roughly 10% taken by the ten largest. The sample consisted of PBMCs. The source of these receptors is a human donor in good health (CMV status not recorded). Some clones in this sample may be carry-over from other donors' samples.

This clonotype turned up a few times. This chain uses TRBV28 with TRBJ1-1; D gene uncertain. With 6 bases removed from V and 1 base from J, the gap between germline ends came to 18 bases. Germline V gene lookup returns CDR1 MDHEN and CDR2 SYDVKM. The CDR3 has 16 amino acids. The CDR3, as DNA: TGTGCCAGCAGACCCCGGCCACCCGCCCCGAACACTGAAGCTTTCTTT. It yields the protein CASRPRPPAPNTEAFF.

This clonotype was counted at least ten times. The chain uses TRBV5-5 and TRBJ1-6, with 11 positions matching TRBD1. This CDR3 comprises 14 residues. Germline trimming cut 6 bases from V and 11 bases from J; bases unmatched to any gene: 7. Germline CDR1 and CDR2: SGHKS and YYEKEE (reference sequence). As DNA, the CDR3 is TGTGCCAGCACCCTGGGGACAGGGGGTCCACCCCTCCACTTT. It is translated as CASTLGTGGPPLHF.

V and J are TRBV7-9 and TRBJ1-1, with no clear D. Trimming took 2 bases from V and 6 from J, leaving 22 bases between them. The CDR3 length is 17 residues. Germline loops: CDR1 SEHNR, CDR2 FQNEAQ (reference sequence). For the CDR3, the DNA is TGTGCCAGCAGCTTAAGTCGGACGACACGACAAGTGCCTGAAGCTTTCTTT. It codes for CASSLSRTTRQVPEAFF.

This clonotype has at least ten counts. The chain recombines TRBV27 with TRBJ1-1; D is uncertain. CDR3 length: 14 residues. Germline CDR1 reads MNHEY; CDR2 reads SMNVEV (reference sequence). With 6 bases removed from V and 5 bases from J, the gap between germline ends came to 16 bases. CDR3 DNA sequence: TGTGCCAGCAGCCTAAGGAAGAGGGATACTGAAGCTTTCTTT. Its translation: CASSLRKRDTEAFF.

This clonotype was seen repeatedly, ten times or more. The chain combines TRBV28 with TRBJ2-7; D not certain. CDR1 and CDR2 (germline): MDHEN, SYDVKM. This CDR3 contains 11 residues. Trimming shortened V by 3 bases and J by 4 bases, and 4 bases separated the two germline ends. The CDR3 DNA reads as TGTGCCAGCAGTTTGGAGTACGAGCAGTACTTC. Amino acid sequence: CASSLEYEQYF.

This clonotype was seen repeatedly, ten times or more. The chain couples TRBV7-6 to TRBJ2-7, with D hard to call. Trimming took off 2 bases at V and 3 bases at J, with 17 bases between the two ends. The CDR3 has 16 amino acids. Germline CDR1 is SGHVS and CDR2 is FNYEAQ. The CDR3 here is CASSLFPARIIYEQYF. CDR3 coding DNA: TGTGCCAGCAGCTTATTCCCGGCAAGGATTATCTACGAGCAGTACTTC.

The rearrangement uses TRBV2 and TRBJ2-1; a possible D gene is TRBD2 (6 bases). The V gene lost 11 bases and the J gene lost 4 bases, with 12 bases spanning the gap. The germline V gene encodes CDR1 SNHLY and CDR2 FYNNEI. The CDR3 covers 12 residues. The CDR3 is CARSGVYNEQFF. CDR3 sequence (DNA): TGTGCCCGTTCGGGAGTTTACAATGAGCAGTTCTTC.

The chain couples TRBV20-1 to TRBJ2-5; TRBD1 agrees at 9 bases. J lost 5 bases, V lost 6 bases, and 10 bases had no gene match. CDR1 and CDR2 from the germline V gene are DFQATT and SNEGSKA (reference sequence). The length of the CDR3 is 14 residues. The CDR3 protein is CSATGTGKRETQYF. The CDR3 DNA reads TGCAGTGCAACCGGGACAGGGAAGAGGGAGACCCAGTACTTC.

This clonotype has just a few counts. The chain carries TRBV4-1 and TRBJ2-5, with 14 positions matching TRBD2. Per germline, CDR1 MGHRA and CDR2 YSYEKL. J gave up 5 bases and V 6 bases, and 14 bases lay outside the gene matches. The CDR3 extends over 18 amino acids. CDR3 sequence: CASSHPPGLAGVGETQYF. The CDR3 nucleotides are TGCGCCAGCAGTCATCCTCCGGGACTAGCGGGAGTTGGCGAGACCCAGTACTTC.

This clonotype appeared many times. The chain uses TRBV28 and TRBJ2-3; TRBD2 aligns across 14 bases. The CDR3 consists of 16 residues. V lost 3 bases to trimming and J lost 6 bases; unmatched junction nucleotides: 5. From germline, CDR1 is MDHEN and CDR2 SYDVKM. The CDR3 region has the DNA TGTGCCAGCAGTTTTGGACTAGCGGGAGGTGGTGATACGCAGTATTTT. Its translation is CASSFGLAGGGDTQYF.

This clonotype was seen many times. The J gene is TRBJ1-1, the V gene TRBV11-3, with D possibly TRBD1 on 5 matching bases. This CDR3 spans 13 amino acids. V lost 5 bases and J 7 bases, leaving 14 bases between the germline ends. Per germline, CDR1 SGHNT and CDR2 YENEEA. In DNA, the CDR3 is TGTGCCAGCAGCGCGGCGGGGGACCGTGAAGCTTTCTTT. Protein product: CASSAAGDREAFF.

This clonotype was picked up many times. The chain has TRBV4-1 and TRBJ2-7; D call uncertain. Trimming stripped 0 bases from V and 7 bases from J, with 13 bases between. Germline CDR1 is MGHRA and CDR2 is YSYEKL. CDR3 length: 14 residues. The CDR3 DNA sequence: TGCGCCAGCAGCCAAGACGAAGGCTGGGGAGAGCAGTACTTC. This encodes CASSQDEGWGEQYF.

At least ten counts were recorded for this clonotype. The chain recombines TRBV7-9 with TRBJ2-1; no firm D call. Germline-derived CDR1 and CDR2 are SEHNR and FQNEAQ (reference sequence). Trimming cost V 5 bases and J 0 bases, with 14 bases left between them. The CDR3 covers 16 residues. This CDR3 reads CASSLGSVISYNEQFF. DNA for the CDR3: TGTGCCAGCAGCCTAGGTTCAGTCATCTCCTACAATGAGCAGTTCTTC.

The sample holds many counts of this clonotype. The chain carries TRBV11-2 and TRBJ2-3; 8 positions match TRBD2. Germline CDR1 SGHAT, CDR2 FQNNGV. This CDR3 contains 14 residues. V lost 3 bases and J lost 2; bases outside the gene matches: 1. DNA of the CDR3: TGTGCCAGCAGCTTGGGACTAGACACAGATACGCAGTATTTT. Translating gives CASSLGLDTDTQYF. Variable domain in full (rest from reference TRBV11-2 and TRBJ2-3): EAGVAQSPRYKIIEKRQSVAFWCNPISGHATLYWYQQILGQGPKLLIQFQNNGVVDDSQLPKDRFSAERLKGVDSTLKIQPAKLEDSAVYLCASSLGLDTDTQYFGPGTRLTVL.

This clonotype was found many times. The V gene is TRBV7-2, the J gene TRBJ2-4, with TRBD1 identical over 8 bases. V trimming: 1 base; J trimming: 6 bases; junction bases outside the gene matches: 5. CDR1 is SGHTA and CDR2 is FQGNSA in the germline V gene. This CDR3 spans 15 amino acids. Here the CDR3 reads CASSLGGTGGNIQYF. CDR3 in DNA: TGTGCCAGCAGCTTAGGAGGGACAGGCGGAAACATTCAGTACTTC.

The gene calls are TRBV20-1 and TRBJ1-4; tentative D call: TRBD1 (6 bases). CDR3 length equals 17 residues. The germline V gene encodes CDR1 DFQATT and CDR2 SNEGSKA (reference sequence). V lost 2 bases and J lost 5, with 21 bases in between. CDR3 in DNA: TGCAGTGCTAGATCCTCCGGGGGGCGGATCATAAATGAAAAACTGTTTTTT. Protein sequence: CSARSSGGRIINEKLFF.

This clonotype was counted only a few times. The rearrangement joins TRBV9 to TRBJ2-7; maybe TRBD2 (6 bases). There are 13 residues in the CDR3. Germline loops: CDR1 SGDLS, CDR2 YYNGEE. V was cut by 0 bases and J by 6 bases, with 10 bases left in between. In nucleotides, the CDR3 is TGTGCCAGCAGCGTAGAATCCGGGAGCGAGCAGTACTTC. It specifies CASSVESGSEQYF.

At least ten counts were recorded for this clonotype. The chain is built from TRBV19 and TRBJ2-6; weak D call: TRBD1 (6 bases). CDR1 is LNHDA and CDR2 is SQIVND in the germline V gene (reference sequence). The ends were cut back, 4 bases at V and 0 bases at J, with 16 bases in the middle. The CDR3 length is 18 residues. CDR3: CASSTPPGHNSGANVLTF. The CDR3 bases are TGTGCCAGTAGTACCCCCCCGGGACACAACTCTGGGGCCAACGTCCTGACTTTC.

This clonotype came up many times. V gene TRBV7-6 combines with J gene TRBJ1-1; D not certain. The CDR3 is 15 residues long. Germline CDR1 and CDR2: SGHVS and FNYEAQ. V was clipped by 1 base and J by 0 bases, with 9 bases between them. The CDR3 protein is CASSLVEDMNTEAFF. CDR3 in DNA: TGTGCCAGCAGCTTAGTCGAGGATATGAACACTGAAGCTTTCTTT.